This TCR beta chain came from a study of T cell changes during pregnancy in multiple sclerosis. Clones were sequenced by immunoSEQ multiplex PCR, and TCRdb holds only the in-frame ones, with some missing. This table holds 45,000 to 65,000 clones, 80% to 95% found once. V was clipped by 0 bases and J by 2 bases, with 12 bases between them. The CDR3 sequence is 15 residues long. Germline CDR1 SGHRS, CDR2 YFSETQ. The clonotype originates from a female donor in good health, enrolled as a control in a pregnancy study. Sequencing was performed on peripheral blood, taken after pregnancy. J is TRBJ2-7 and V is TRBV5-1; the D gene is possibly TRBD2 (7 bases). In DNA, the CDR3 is TGCGCCAGCAGCTTGGCGGGGGGCCGTACCTACGAGCAGTACTTC. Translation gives CASSLAGGRTYEQYF.